These 30 T cell receptor beta chains share one sample of origin, sequenced in a study of CD8 T cells in acute hepatitis C reinfection. Time point of the sample: naive CD8 control sorted from an acute-time-point sample. The protocol was immunoSEQ multiplex PCR, while the TCRdb copy is restricted to in-frame clones and leaves out a portion. The sample consists of 30,000 to 40,000 clones, 80% to 90% of them appearing once. Sequenced input: naive CD8+ T cells from PBMCs. The origin of the receptors is a woman aged 18-29 years who spontaneously cleared hepatitis C infection.

J is TRBJ2-1 and V is TRBV5-1; tentatively, D is TRBD2 (5 bases). Trimming left V 2 bases short and J 7 bases short, with 13 bases between. The CDR3 has 14 amino acids. Germline V lookup: CDR1 SGHRS, CDR2 YFSETQ. CDR3 in amino acids: CASSFTGSRNEQFF. CDR3 DNA sequence: TGCGCCAGCAGCTTCACTGGGAGTAGGAATGAGCAGTTCTTC.

J is TRBJ2-7 and V is TRBV19; 7 bases map to TRBD2. The CDR3 runs 16 residues. Unmatched junction bases numbered 12, after V lost 0 bases and J lost 7 bases. Looked up from germline, CDR1 is LNHDA and CDR2 is SQIVND (reference sequence). The CDR3 reads CASSIDNLAGSGEQYF. The CDR3, as DNA: TGTGCCAGTAGTATAGATAACTTAGCGGGCTCGGGGGAGCAGTACTTC. Looking up the rest from reference TRBV19 and TRBJ2-7 gives the full variable domain: DGGITQSPKYLFRKEGQNVTLSCEQNLNHDAMYWYRQDPGQGLRLIYYSQIVNDFQKGDIAEGYSVSREKKESFPLTVTSAQKNPTAFYLCASSIDNLAGSGEQYFGPGTRLTVT.

The chain carries TRBV5-5 and TRBJ2-3; D is possibly TRBD1 or TRBD2 (5 bases each). There are 17 residues in the CDR3. Germline-derived CDR1 and CDR2 are SGHKS and YYEKEE (reference sequence). The ends were cut back, 4 bases at V and 2 bases at J, with 20 bases in the middle. CDR3 DNA sequence: TGTGCCAGCAGCCCCGGGGTCGGGGCCGCTCTCACAGATACGCAGTATTTT. Protein product: CASSPGVGAALTDTQYF.

This chain joins TRBV7-3 and TRBJ2-1; TRBD2 matches at 14 bases. The junction had 7 bases not matched to a gene; V was cut back by 5 bases and J by 10 bases. Per the germline V gene, CDR1 is SGHTA and CDR2 is FQGTGA. CDR3 length: 15 residues. The CDR3 sequence is CASSLGLAGVGEQFF. In DNA form, the CDR3 reads TGTGCCAGCAGCCTGGGACTAGCGGGAGTAGGGGAGCAGTTCTTC.

The CDR3 DNA sequence: TGTGCCAGCAGCCTAGAAGTCTATGAGCAGTTCTTC. Amino acids: CASSLEVYEQFF. The V and J genes are TRBV7-8 and TRBJ2-1; D uncertain. CDR1 is SGHVS and CDR2 is FQNEAQ in the germline V gene. The CDR3 is made up of 12 amino acids. V was trimmed by 5 bases and J by 8 bases, leaving 10 bases between them.

This chain connects TRBV27 to TRBJ2-1, with 14 bases lining up with TRBD2. CDR1 and CDR2 from the germline V gene are MNHEY and SMNVEV (reference sequence). CDR3 length equals 15 residues. V shed 3 bases and J 8 bases; nucleotides not matched to a gene: 3. CDR3 sequence (DNA): TGTGCCAGCAGTTTGGGACTAGCGGGAGTCTATGAGCAGTTCTTC. This codes for CASSLGLAGVYEQFF.

The chain has TRBV27 and TRBJ1-2; no reliable D call. CDR1 MNHEY and CDR2 SMNVEV come from the germline V gene (reference sequence). Trimming cost V 3 bases and J 5 bases, with 10 bases left between them. The CDR3 length is 13 residues. CDR3 residues: CASSFNSGYGYTF. DNA for the CDR3: TGTGCCAGCAGTTTTAACAGTGGATATGGCTACACCTTC.

CDR3 loop: CASSFSPSHTTNEQFF. The CDR3 DNA reads TGCGCCAGCAGCTTTTCGCCTAGCCATACGACCAATGAGCAGTTCTTC. This sequence joins TRBV5-1 and TRBJ2-1; D possibly corresponds to TRBD2 (5 bases). CDR3 length equals 16 residues. Trimming pared 2 bases from V and 6 bases from J, leaving 18 bases between. Germline CDR1 is SGHRS and CDR2 is YFSETQ.

This clone was seen a single time. This chain connects TRBV6-5 to TRBJ2-3, with 10 nucleotides matching TRBD2. Germline V gene lookup returns CDR1 MNHEY and CDR2 SVGAGI. The trim removed 6 bases at V and 4 bases at J, leaving 7 bases unmatched. The CDR3 is 15 residues long. Here the CDR3 reads CASRILAGASDTQYF. CDR3 nucleotides: TGTGCCAGCAGAATCCTAGCGGGAGCATCAGATACGCAGTATTTT.

This clone has just a few counts. The genes are TRBV7-7 and TRBJ2-2; no definite D call. This CDR3 has 15 amino acids. Germline lookup yields CDR1 SSHAT and CDR2 FNYEAQ (reference sequence). V was shortened by 5 bases and J by 6 bases, with 16 bases between the two germline ends. CDR3 residues: CASSAQVPGSGELFF. The CDR3 nucleotides read TGTGCCAGCAGCGCCCAGGTCCCGGGCTCCGGGGAGCTGTTTTTT. The full variable domain, in which reference TRBV7-7 and TRBJ2-2 provide the parts outside the CDR3, is GAGVSQSPRYKVTKRGQDVTLRCDPISSHATLYWYQQALGQGPEFLTYFNYEAQPDKSGLPSDRFSAERPEGSISTLTIQRTEQRDSAMYRCASSAQVPGSGELFFGEGSRLTVL.

Here the CDR3 reads CASSIGGAQYNEQFF. The CDR3 DNA reads as TGTGCCAGTAGTATCGGAGGGGCCCAGTACAATGAGCAGTTCTTC. The J gene is TRBJ2-1, the V gene TRBV19; TRBD2 might be the D (6 bases). The CDR3 contains 15 residues. V was trimmed by 3 bases and J by 4 bases, leaving 13 bases between them. In germline, CDR1 is LNHDA, CDR2 SQIVND (reference sequence).

V is TRBV12-5 and J is TRBJ2-1, with D hard to call. There are 12 residues in the CDR3. V gave up 6 bases and J gave up 6 bases, with 9 bases separating them. The germline V gene has CDR1 LGHNT and CDR2 FRNRAP. This CDR3 reads CASGSAPNEQFF. The CDR3 nucleotides read TGTGCTAGTGGAAGTGCCCCCAATGAGCAGTTCTTC. The whole variable domain, filled in from reference TRBV12-5 and TRBJ2-1, reads DARVTQTPRHKVTEMGQEVTMRCQPILGHNTVFWYRQTMMQGLELLAYFRNRAPLDDSGMPKDRFSAEMPDATLATLKIQPSEPRDSAVYFCASGSAPNEQFFGPGTRLTVL.

This sequence joins TRBV5-6 and TRBJ1-5, with TRBD1 identical over 7 bases. The CDR3 runs to 15 residues. V lost 0 bases, J lost 3 bases, and 3 bases stayed unmatched. Germline CDR1 reads SGHDT; CDR2 reads YYEEEE. CDR3 coding DNA: TGTGCCAGCAGCTTGGCGACAGGGAACAATCAGCCCCAGCATTTT. It yields the protein CASSLATGNNQPQHF.

This clone is large in the sample. V gene TRBV7-2 combines with J gene TRBJ1-2, with TRBD1 as a possible D gene (5 bases). With 5 bases removed from V and 5 bases from J, the gap between germline ends came to 18 bases. This CDR3 is built from 15 residues. Germline CDR1 SGHTA, CDR2 FQGNSA. The CDR3 coding sequence is TGTGCCAGCAGCCCCCGCGTCGGGGGAGGGTATGGCTACACCTTC. Translation: CASSPRVGGGYGYTF.

The chain employs TRBV5-6 and TRBJ2-2; D is uncertain. The CDR3 loop spans 12 amino acids. Germline V CDR1 and CDR2: SGHDT, YYEEEE. Trimming cost V 2 bases and J 5 bases, with 4 bases left between them. The CDR3 is CASSFGTGELFF. CDR3 DNA: TGTGCCAGCAGCTTTGGGACCGGGGAGCTGTTTTTT.

The J gene is TRBJ2-3, the V gene TRBV6-1, with 7 bases fitting TRBD2. The germline V gene encodes CDR1 MNHNS and CDR2 SASEGT. This CDR3 comprises 15 residues. V was pared by 7 bases and J by 3 bases, with 10 bases of the junction left unmatched. The CDR3 coding sequence is TGTGCCAGCACCACCGGCCAGCGGGATACAGATACGCAGTATTTT. The encoded protein is CASTTGQRDTDTQYF.

The chain combines TRBV5-1 with TRBJ2-7; possible D gene TRBD2, 5 bases. CDR1 and CDR2 from the germline V gene are SGHRS and YFSETQ. CDR3 size: 13 residues. Trimming cost V 4 bases and J 5 bases, with 13 bases left between them. In nucleotides, the CDR3 is TGCGCCAGCAGCGTACTAGATTCAGACGAGCAGTACTTC. Encoded protein: CASSVLDSDEQYF.

V and J are TRBV5-1 and TRBJ1-2; 10 nucleotides line up with TRBD1. The CDR3 runs to 15 residues. Germline CDR1 reads SGHRS; CDR2 reads YFSETQ. V lost 3 bases to trimming and J lost 8 bases; unmatched junction nucleotides: 10. The CDR3: CASSSDRGAIEGYTF. CDR3 sequence (DNA): TGCGCCAGCAGCTCGGACAGGGGGGCGATCGAGGGCTACACCTTC.

The V gene is TRBV27, the J gene TRBJ1-1; D ambiguous. Germline CDR1 MNHEY, CDR2 SMNVEV (reference sequence). The V end lost 2 bases, the J end lost 1 base, and 5 bases lay between the germline ends. The CDR3 is 13 residues long. The CDR3 coding sequence is TGTGCCAGCAGTTTAGGGCAGAACACTGAAGCTTTCTTT. The encoded protein is CASSLGQNTEAFF.

The rearrangement links TRBV5-1 to TRBJ2-7; 8 bases agree with TRBD1. Trimming took 4 bases from V and 3 from J; bases not matched to a gene: 18. The CDR3 has 18 amino acids. Germline V gene sequence: CDR1 SGHRS, CDR2 YFSETQ. CDR3 protein: CASSLGRRVTGDLYEQYF. DNA of the CDR3: TGCGCCAGCAGCCTAGGCAGGAGGGTGACAGGGGATCTCTACGAGCAGTACTTC. Combining the CDR3 with reference TRBV5-1 and TRBJ2-7 gives the whole variable domain KAGVTQTPRYLIKTRGQQVTLSCSPISGHRSVSWYQQTPGQGLQFLFEYFSETQRNKGNFPGRFSGRQFSNSRSEMNVSTLELGDSALYLCASSLGRRVTGDLYEQYFGPGTRLTVT.

CDR3 in DNA: TGTGCCAGCGGGGGTCTAGCGGGAGGGTCGGCGCAGTATTTT. Its protein is CASGGLAGGSAQYF. This chain connects TRBV9 to TRBJ2-3; 12 nucleotides line up with TRBD2. Germline V CDR1 and CDR2: SGDLS, YYNGEE. The J segment lost 10 bases and the V segment lost 7 bases, leaving 10 bases of the junction unmatched. CDR3 length: 14 residues.

The J gene is TRBJ2-5, the V gene TRBV18, with 8 bases that match TRBD2. This CDR3 has 15 amino acids. Germline V gene sequence: CDR1 KGHSH, CDR2 LQKENI. With 3 bases clipped from V and 0 bases from J, the junction kept 3 bases outside the gene matches. The CDR3 is CASSPASGYQETQYF. Here the CDR3 DNA reads TGTGCCAGCTCACCGGCTAGCGGGTACCAAGAGACCCAGTACTTC.

The chain uses TRBV7-8 and TRBJ2-7, with D maybe TRBD2 (5 bases). The germline V gene has CDR1 SGHVS and CDR2 FQNEAQ. V was shortened by 5 bases and J by 0 bases, with 11 bases between the two germline ends. The CDR3 runs 14 residues. As DNA, the CDR3 is TGTGCCAGCAGCCAGATTGCGGGCTCCTACGAGCAGTACTTC. It is translated as CASSQIAGSYEQYF. Filled out from reference TRBV7-8 and TRBJ2-7, the complete variable domain reads GAGVSQSPRYKVAKRGQDVALRCDPISGHVSLFWYQQALGQGPEFLTYFQNEAQLDKSGLPSDRFFAERPEGSVSTLKIQRTQQEDSAVYLCASSQIAGSYEQYFGPGTRLTVT.

This clone was counted once. The rearrangement uses TRBV27 and TRBJ2-5, with D perhaps given as TRBD1 or TRBD2 (7 bases each). The J call is in doubt because the DNA end fits TRBJ2-7 better. Germline CDR1 MNHEY, CDR2 SMNVEV (reference sequence). This CDR3 region has 17 residues. For the CDR3, the DNA is TGTGCCAGCGAGAAAGGGGGCGGGGGACCCCTCCCTTACGAGCAGTACTTC. As protein: CASEKGGGGPLPYEQYF.

The chain has TRBV4-1 and TRBJ1-1; TRBD1 matches 9 bases. With V trimmed by 0 bases and J by 0 bases, 14 bases remained unmatched. CDR1 is MGHRA, CDR2 YSYEKL, per germline. The CDR3 is made up of 20 amino acids. CDR3 protein: CASSQDKGTGRFVMNTEAFF. CDR3 nucleotides: TGCGCCAGCAGCCAAGATAAAGGGACAGGGCGATTTGTCATGAACACTGAAGCTTTCTTT.

The chain combines TRBV2 with TRBJ2-7, with no clear D. CDR3 size: 13 residues. Trimming removed 3 bases at V and 0 bases at J, with 6 bases between. CDR1 is SNHLY and CDR2 is FYNNEI in the germline V gene. DNA of the CDR3: TGTGCCAGCAGTGACAGCGACTCCTACGAGCAGTACTTC. This encodes CASSDSDSYEQYF.

The chain links TRBV29-1 to TRBJ2-5; TRBD2 matches at 7 bases. J was trimmed by 9 bases and V by 4 bases; bases with no gene match: 11. CDR3 size: 13 residues. CDR1 and CDR2 from the germline V gene are SQVTM and ANQGSEA. CDR3 bases: TGCAGCGTTGTCCTACGGGAGGTGGAGGCCCAGTACTTC. This codes for CSVVLREVEAQYF.

V and J are TRBV4-1 and TRBJ2-7; 8 bases line up with TRBD1. The CDR3 covers 15 residues. Looked up from germline, CDR1 is MGHRA and CDR2 is YSYEKL. J was trimmed by 5 bases and V by 2 bases; bases with no gene match: 8. The CDR3 coding sequence is TGCGCCAGCAGCCAACTCCTAGACAGGGGCGACGAGCAGTACTTC. As protein: CASSQLLDRGDEQYF.

The chain carries TRBV6-1 and TRBJ1-5; no firm D call. CDR1 is MNHNS, CDR2 SASEGT, per germline. V lost 3 bases and J 0 bases, leaving 6 bases between the germline ends. This CDR3 contains 14 residues. The CDR3 nucleotides are TGTGCCAGCAGTGAGTGGGTTAGCAATCAGCCCCAGCATTTT. Translation gives CASSEWVSNQPQHF.

The V call is TRBV6-5, the J call TRBJ2-5; a possible D gene is TRBD1 (5 bases). Germline lookup yields CDR1 MNHEY and CDR2 SVGAGI. The CDR3 totals 14 residues. V was trimmed by 4 bases and J by 4 bases, leaving 13 bases between them. The CDR3, as DNA: TGTGCCAGCAGTTTCCTCCCTAGGGGAGAGACCCAGTACTTC. Encoded protein: CASSFLPRGETQYF.